The 10 T cell receptor beta chains presented below share a single source sample, sequenced in a study of breast tumors, draining lymph nodes, adjacent tissues. One entry per CDR3 protein, called by TCRdb with MiXCR from the multiplex PCR reads. The sample has 190,000 or so distinct CDR3 sequences; 30% to 40% are singletons. The lymph nodes were axillary draining lymph nodes from breast cancer patients. The material sequenced was axillary lymph node tissue. These receptors were obtained from a female donor with breast cancer. Some clones in this sample may be carry-over from other donors' samples.

This clonotype was counted at least ten times. At one boundary the junction diverges from the germline segment, which might be a read error. CDR3 residues: CASSKDTSGSASTDTQYF. The CDR3 DNA reads TGCGCCAGCAGCAAAGATACTAGCGGGAGCGCCAGCACAGATACGCAGTATTTT. V usage is TRBV4-1 and J usage is TRBJ2-3; 11 nucleotides align to TRBD2. Germline CDR1 MGHRA, CDR2 YSYEKL. The CDR3 extends over 18 amino acids.

At least ten counts were recorded for this clonotype. The gene calls are TRBV27 and TRBJ2-1; 12 positions agree with TRBD2. V lost 9 bases, J lost 2 bases, and 2 bases stayed unmatched. The germline CDR1 and CDR2 sequences are MNHEY and SMNVEV (reference sequence). The CDR3 is 14 amino acids. CDR3 region: CARGLAGTYNEQFF. The DNA for the CDR3 is TGTGCCAGGGGACTAGCGGGTACCTACAATGAGCAGTTCTTC.

Many counts were recorded for this clonotype. The chain is built from TRBV15 and TRBJ1-2; possible D gene TRBD1, 5 bases. The ends were cut back, 2 bases at V and 4 bases at J, with 11 bases in the middle. There are 14 residues in the CDR3. The germline CDR1 and CDR2 sequences are LNHNV and YYDKDF (reference sequence). The CDR3 sequence is CATSRSTGIYGYTF. In DNA form, the CDR3 reads TGTGCCACCAGCAGAAGCACAGGCATCTATGGCTACACCTTC. Combining the CDR3 with reference TRBV15 and TRBJ1-2 gives the whole variable domain DAMVIQNPRYQVTQFGKPVTLSCSQTLNHNVMYWYQQKSSQAPKLLFHYYDKDFNNEADTPDNFQSRRPNTSFCFLDIRSPGLGDTAMYLCATSRSTGIYGYTFGSGTRLTVV.

This clonotype was counted many times. The rearrangement links TRBV20-1 to TRBJ2-5; 7 bases are shared with TRBD2. Germline CDR1 reads DFQATT; CDR2 reads SNEGSKA (reference sequence). The CDR3 length is 15 residues. Trimming took 0 bases from V and 2 from J; bases not matched to a gene: 6. CDR3 region: CSARDLGRVQETQYF. CDR3 DNA: TGCAGTGCTAGAGATCTGGGGAGGGTTCAAGAGACCCAGTACTTC.

The genes are TRBV12-3 or TRBV12-4 and TRBJ1-1; D may be TRBD1 (5 bases). V dropped 5 bases and J dropped 5 bases, with 18 bases sitting between them. The CDR3 loop spans 15 amino acids. The CDR3 loop reads CASSTGTPQKTEAFF. CDR3 sequence (DNA): TGTGCCAGCAGTACCGGGACTCCCCAGAAAACTGAAGCTTTCTTT.

This clonotype showed up many times. The gene calls are TRBV12-5 and TRBJ2-3; no firm D call. Trimming pared 5 bases from V and 2 bases from J, leaving 5 bases between. The CDR3 covers 12 residues. Germline CDR1 LGHNT, CDR2 FRNRAP. CDR3 nucleotide sequence: TGTGCTAGTGGTCAGAACACAGATACGCAGTATTTT. It yields the protein CASGQNTDTQYF.

This clonotype was counted ten times or more. The V call is TRBV20-1, the J call TRBJ2-7; 8 bases line up with TRBD1. The germline V gene encodes CDR1 DFQATT and CDR2 SNEGSKA (reference sequence). Germline trimming cut 0 bases from V and 6 bases from J; bases unmatched to any gene: 7. This CDR3 comprises 14 residues. The CDR3: CSARDSDRGAEQYF. The CDR3 DNA is TGCAGTGCTAGAGACTCCGACAGGGGAGCCGAGCAGTACTTC.

This chain connects TRBV5-1 to TRBJ1-1, with a possible D match to TRBD1 (5 bases). The CDR3 consists of 14 residues. Germline-derived CDR1 and CDR2 are SGHRS and YFSETQ. Trimming shortened V by 2 bases and J by 3 bases, and 11 bases separated the two germline ends. The CDR3 is CASSFGGSYTEAFF. Written as DNA, the CDR3 is TGCGCCAGCAGCTTCGGGGGTTCTTACACTGAAGCTTTCTTT.

This clonotype was picked up many times. The chain couples TRBV10-3 to TRBJ2-1; D uncertain. The germline V and J ends were trimmed by 2 bases and 7 bases, with 12 bases remaining between them. Germline CDR1 is ENHRY and CDR2 is SYGVKD. This CDR3 comprises 14 residues. CDR3 in amino acids: CAISEDPPPNEQFF. Here the CDR3 DNA reads TGTGCCATCAGTGAGGACCCCCCACCGAATGAGCAGTTCTTC.

In DNA form, the CDR3 reads TGTGCCAGCAGTTTGCGGCAGGGAGTTCGTGAGCAGTTCTTC. Its protein product is CASSLRQGVREQFF. V and J are TRBV28 and TRBJ2-1; D tentatively fits TRBD1 or TRBD2 (5 bases each). With 3 bases removed from V and 9 bases from J, the gap between germline ends came to 15 bases. The germline gives CDR1 MDHEN, CDR2 SYDVKM. CDR3 length: 14 amino acids.